This T cell receptor (beta chain) originates from a study of shared clonotypes between healthy human individuals (dated by TCRdb to between 2020 and 2021). For context, the study as a whole: The cohort included a few men and a couple of women between 18 and 49 years of age. To increase sequencing depth and limit assay-specific biases, different laboratories used diverse techniques to prepare libraries and sequence TCR repertoires. Per donor, leukapheresis produced somewhere between about 0.9 and 9 billion PBMCs. To estimate repertoire size and how much clonotypes are shared between individuals, the study performed deep sequencing of blood TCR repertoires from about five healthy adults. For each donor, CD4 naive and CD4 memory were each run on three plates, CD8 naive on two plates, and CD8 memory on one plate. Results and caveats for the whole study, not just this receptor: When a handful of donors were compared, the shared fraction of clonotypes was roughly 4.8% for naive CD4, approximately 3.5% for naive CD8, roughly 2.5% for memory CD4, and around 0.37% for memory CD8. Estimated clonotype richness was generally larger for naive than for memory subsets. Sampling was limited to blood, and TCR repertoires in tissue likely differ from TCR repertoires in blood. The genetic and exposure-history diversity represented was limited by the small number of donors. Even with the large sequencing depth, rarefaction of the sorted-subset datasets indicated that sequencing was incomplete. Based on pairwise subsampling, the degree of clonotype sharing among donors was expected to be affected by sequencing depth. Compared with non-shared clonotypes, clonotypes shared by all four sorted-subset donors had higher generation probabilities.

This clone was counted a few times. The specificity of this receptor is unknown. No base quality information exists; no much larger clone differs at one position. TCR CDR3 regions were amplified from genomic DNA by multiplex PCR using the deep immunoSEQ assay. Extracted genomic DNA from each cell subset was distributed evenly across all wells of several immunoSEQ 96-well plates, and each plate was treated as a replicate. For sorted subsets, each replicate PCR was loaded with approximately 0.2 ug genomic DNA, equivalent to some 31,000 T cell genomes. The purified libraries were quantified using a Qubit 3.0 fluorometer, sized with a Bioanalyzer 2100, and then quantified again using the KAPA Library Quantification kit. Every immunoSEQ 96-well plate was sequenced on a dedicated single-read 150-cycle Illumina NextSeq 550 flow cell. As for the authors' bioinformatics: The immunoSEQ output contained only junctional sequences without quality scores, so filtering could not match that applied to full-length reads. To assign V/J genes and CDR3, sequences were annotated against IMGT germline references using PyIR, a Python wrapper for IgBLAST v1.9. Reads were removed for weak V/J assignments (E-value above 1e-6), missing CDR3, stop codons, out-of-frame junctions, or ambiguous translated residues. V3J clonotypes were defined as sequences sharing the same inferred V gene, J gene, and CDR3 amino acid sequence. Percentage overlap between repertoires was calculated by dividing the number of shared unique clonotypes by the size of the smaller repertoire. RTK rarefaction, the Chao1 estimator, and Recon v2.1 estimates of unobserved clonotypes were used to assess repertoire richness. Generation probabilities for all TCRbeta clonotypes obtained by the gDNA method from a handful of donors were computed using OLGA. TCRdb took this table from immuneACCESS and kept in-frame rearrangements with V and J called. Such tables lack part of the clones; where checked against another copy, unresolved V genes explain under half of the gap, and the rest is unexplained. Clone size and the V and J calls come from that table; the DNA yielded D and trimming. The sample table holds roughly 700,000 clones, of which roughly 70% were seen once. The top ten clones comprise 1.5% to 2% of the sample.

The donors were healthy, HIV-negative adults who had no recently reported acute infections or vaccinations. All donors were Caucasian adults living in Nashville, Tennessee, USA. CD4+ T cells were enriched through magnetic negative selection, after which naive cells were positively selected on CD45RA and the remaining negative fraction served as the memory subset. Blood was obtained by leukapheresis, after which PBMCs were separated by Ficoll-Histopaque density gradient centrifugation and cryopreserved in liquid nitrogen vapor phase. Analytical flow cytometry was used to check the purity and quantity of each magnetically sorted T cell population. Genomic DNA was isolated from every sorted fraction and measured by UV absorbance on a Nanodrop 2000c. The cysteine opens and the phenylalanine closes a CDR3 of 17 amino acids. The entry retains the CDR3 DNA only, 51 bases that are in frame from base 1. The junction shows trimming of 5 bases on V and 3 bases on J, plus 23 bases between the germline ends. The CDR1 and CDR2 encoded by the germline V gene (reference sequence) are MNHEY and SMNVEV.

The TCR sequence derives from a woman in her thirties in good health. Sequences were obtained from memory CD4+ T cells sorted from blood. The meaning of the sample's cell subset or site label: CD45RA-negative fraction. This chain is built from TRBV27 and TRBJ2-7; the D gene identity is not certain. CDR3 sequence: CASSPSYAPSRFYEQYF. The bases are TGTGCCAGCAGTCCCTCCTATGCGCCGAGCAGGTTCTACGAGCAGTACTTC.